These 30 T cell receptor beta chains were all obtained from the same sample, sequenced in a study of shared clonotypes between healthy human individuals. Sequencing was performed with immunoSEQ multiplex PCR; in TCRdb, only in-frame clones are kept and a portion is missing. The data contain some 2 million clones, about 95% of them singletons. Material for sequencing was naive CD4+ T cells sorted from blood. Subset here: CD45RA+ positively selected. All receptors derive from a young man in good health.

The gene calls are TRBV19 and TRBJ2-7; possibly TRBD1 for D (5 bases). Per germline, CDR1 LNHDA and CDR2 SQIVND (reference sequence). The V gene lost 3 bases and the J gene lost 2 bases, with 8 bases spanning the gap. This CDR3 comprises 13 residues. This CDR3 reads CASSMDIAYEQYF. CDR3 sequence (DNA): TGTGCCAGTAGTATGGACATAGCCTACGAGCAGTACTTC.

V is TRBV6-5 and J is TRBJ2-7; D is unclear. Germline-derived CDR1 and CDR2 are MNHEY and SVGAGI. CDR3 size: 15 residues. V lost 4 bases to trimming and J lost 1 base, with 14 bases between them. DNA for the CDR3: TGTGCCAGCAGTTCCGGGTCCCAAAATTCCTACGAGCAGTACTTC. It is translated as CASSSGSQNSYEQYF.

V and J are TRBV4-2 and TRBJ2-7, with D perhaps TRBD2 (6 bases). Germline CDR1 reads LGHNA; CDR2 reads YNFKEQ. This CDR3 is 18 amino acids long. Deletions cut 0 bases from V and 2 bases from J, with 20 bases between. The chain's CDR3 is CASSQEGTRNGGTYEQYF. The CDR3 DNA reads TGTGCCAGCAGCCAAGAAGGTACTCGGAACGGGGGAACCTACGAGCAGTACTTC.

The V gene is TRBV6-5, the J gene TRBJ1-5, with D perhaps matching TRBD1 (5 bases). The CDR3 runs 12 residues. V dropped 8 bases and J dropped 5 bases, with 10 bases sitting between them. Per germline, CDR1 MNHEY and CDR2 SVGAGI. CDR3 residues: CASGRGDQPQHF. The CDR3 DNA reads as TGTGCCAGCGGACGGGGGGATCAGCCCCAGCATTTT.

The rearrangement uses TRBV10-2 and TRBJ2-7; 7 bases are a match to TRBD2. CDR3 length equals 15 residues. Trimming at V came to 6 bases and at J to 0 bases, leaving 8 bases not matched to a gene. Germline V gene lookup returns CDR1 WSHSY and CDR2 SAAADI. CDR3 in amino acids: CASSAGGGPSYEQYF. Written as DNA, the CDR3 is TGCGCCAGCAGCGCTGGGGGGGGACCCTCCTACGAGCAGTACTTC.

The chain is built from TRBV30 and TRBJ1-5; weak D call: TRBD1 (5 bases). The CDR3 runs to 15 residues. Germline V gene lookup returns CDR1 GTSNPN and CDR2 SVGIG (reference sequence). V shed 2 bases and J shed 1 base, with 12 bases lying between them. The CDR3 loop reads CAWSIGGTSNQPQHF. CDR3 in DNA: TGTGCCTGGAGTATCGGGGGAACGAGCAATCAGCCCCAGCATTTT.

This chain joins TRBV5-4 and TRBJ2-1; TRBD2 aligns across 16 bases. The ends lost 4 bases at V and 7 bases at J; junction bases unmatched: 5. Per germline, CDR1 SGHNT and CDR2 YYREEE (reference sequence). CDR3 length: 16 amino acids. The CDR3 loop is CASSPGLAGGWNEQFF. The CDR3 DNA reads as TGTGCCAGCAGCCCGGGACTAGCGGGAGGGTGGAATGAGCAGTTCTTC.

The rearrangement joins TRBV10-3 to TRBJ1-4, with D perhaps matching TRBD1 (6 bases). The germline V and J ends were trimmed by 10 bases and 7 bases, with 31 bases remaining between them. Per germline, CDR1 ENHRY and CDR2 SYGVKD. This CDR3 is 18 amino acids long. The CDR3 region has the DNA TGTGCCACCGCTCTCGGGTCCGTGGCCGTAGGGGGTGGTGAAAAACTGTTTTTT. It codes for CATALGSVAVGGGEKLFF.

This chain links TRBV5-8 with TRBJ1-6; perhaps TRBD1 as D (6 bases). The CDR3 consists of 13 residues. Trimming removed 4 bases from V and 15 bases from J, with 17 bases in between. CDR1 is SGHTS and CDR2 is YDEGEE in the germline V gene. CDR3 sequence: CASSDRPNFGLHF. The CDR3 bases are TGTGCCAGCAGCGACAGGCCCAATTTCGGCCTCCACTTT.

The CDR3 loop is CASSIGRGLTDTQYF. The CDR3, as DNA: TGTGCCAGTAGTATAGGCAGGGGCCTCACAGATACGCAGTATTTT. The genes are TRBV19 and TRBJ2-3; D possibly corresponds to TRBD1 (6 bases). With 1 base removed from V and 2 bases from J, the gap between germline ends came to 10 bases. Per germline, CDR1 LNHDA and CDR2 SQIVND (reference sequence). The CDR3 covers 15 residues. Variable domain in full (rest from reference TRBV19 and TRBJ2-3): DGGITQSPKYLFRKEGQNVTLSCEQNLNHDAMYWYRQDPGQGLRLIYYSQIVNDFQKGDIAEGYSVSREKKESFPLTVTSAQKNPTAFYLCASSIGRGLTDTQYFGPGTRLTVL.

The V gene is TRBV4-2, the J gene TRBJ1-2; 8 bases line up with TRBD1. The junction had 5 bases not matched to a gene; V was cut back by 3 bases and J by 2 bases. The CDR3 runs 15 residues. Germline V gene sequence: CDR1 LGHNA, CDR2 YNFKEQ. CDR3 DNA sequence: TGTGCCAGCAGCCAGGGACAGGCGAAAAACTATGGCTACACCTTC. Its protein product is CASSQGQAKNYGYTF.

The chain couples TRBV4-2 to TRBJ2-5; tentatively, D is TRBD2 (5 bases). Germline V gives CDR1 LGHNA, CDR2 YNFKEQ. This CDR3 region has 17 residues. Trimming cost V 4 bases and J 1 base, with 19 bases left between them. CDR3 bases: TGTGCCAGCAGCCGGTCCGGATCCTTCCGGGGCCAAGAGACCCAGTACTTC. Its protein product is CASSRSGSFRGQETQYF.

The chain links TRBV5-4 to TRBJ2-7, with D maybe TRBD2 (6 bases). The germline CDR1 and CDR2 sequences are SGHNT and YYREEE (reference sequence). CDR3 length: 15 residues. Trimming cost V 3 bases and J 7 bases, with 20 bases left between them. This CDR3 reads CASSYQSGSTAEQYF. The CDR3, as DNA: TGTGCCAGCAGCTATCAGAGCGGGTCTACCGCAGAGCAGTACTTC.

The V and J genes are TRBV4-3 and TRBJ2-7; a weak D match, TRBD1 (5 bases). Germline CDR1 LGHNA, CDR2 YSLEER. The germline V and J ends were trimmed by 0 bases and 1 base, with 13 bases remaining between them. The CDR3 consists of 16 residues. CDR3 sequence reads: CASSQEYGQGSYEQYF. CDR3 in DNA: TGCGCCAGCAGCCAAGAATACGGGCAGGGATCCTACGAGCAGTACTTC.

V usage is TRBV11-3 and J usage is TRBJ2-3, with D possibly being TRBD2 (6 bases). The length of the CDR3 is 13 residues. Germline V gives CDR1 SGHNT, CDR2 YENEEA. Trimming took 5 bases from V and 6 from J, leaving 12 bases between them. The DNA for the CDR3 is TGTGCCAGCAGCATCCAGGAGGGGGATACGCAGTATTTT. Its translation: CASSIQEGDTQYF.

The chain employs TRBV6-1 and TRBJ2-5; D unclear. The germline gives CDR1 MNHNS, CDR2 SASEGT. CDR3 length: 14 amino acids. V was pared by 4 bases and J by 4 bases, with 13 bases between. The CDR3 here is CASSGALSAETQYF. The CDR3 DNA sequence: TGTGCCAGCAGTGGGGCTCTATCGGCAGAGACCCAGTACTTC.

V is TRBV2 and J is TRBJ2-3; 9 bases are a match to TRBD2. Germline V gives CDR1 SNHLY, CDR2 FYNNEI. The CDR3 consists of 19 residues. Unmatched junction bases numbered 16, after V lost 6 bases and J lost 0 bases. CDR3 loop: CASRKIAGADDSSTDTQYF. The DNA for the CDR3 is TGTGCCAGCAGGAAGATAGCGGGGGCCGACGATTCTAGCACAGATACGCAGTATTTT.

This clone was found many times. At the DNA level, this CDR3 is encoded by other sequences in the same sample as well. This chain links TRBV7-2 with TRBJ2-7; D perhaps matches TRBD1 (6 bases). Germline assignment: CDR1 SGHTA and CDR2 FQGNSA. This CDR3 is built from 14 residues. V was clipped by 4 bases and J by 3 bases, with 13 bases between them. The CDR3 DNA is TGTGCCAGCAGCTCATGGGACACTTTCTACGAGCAGTACTTC. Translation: CASSSWDTFYEQYF.

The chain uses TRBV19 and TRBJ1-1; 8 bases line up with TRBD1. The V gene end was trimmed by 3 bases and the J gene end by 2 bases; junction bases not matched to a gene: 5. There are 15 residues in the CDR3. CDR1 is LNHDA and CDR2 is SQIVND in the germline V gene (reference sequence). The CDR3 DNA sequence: TGTGCCAGTAGTATGGGGACAGGAGCTAACACTGAAGCTTTCTTT. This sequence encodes CASSMGTGANTEAFF.

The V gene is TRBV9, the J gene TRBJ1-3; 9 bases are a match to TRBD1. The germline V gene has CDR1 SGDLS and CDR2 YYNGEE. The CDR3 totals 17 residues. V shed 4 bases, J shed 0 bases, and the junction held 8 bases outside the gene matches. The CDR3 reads CASSSRTGAISGNTIYF. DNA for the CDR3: TGTGCCAGCAGCTCCCGGACAGGGGCCATCTCTGGAAACACCATATATTTT.

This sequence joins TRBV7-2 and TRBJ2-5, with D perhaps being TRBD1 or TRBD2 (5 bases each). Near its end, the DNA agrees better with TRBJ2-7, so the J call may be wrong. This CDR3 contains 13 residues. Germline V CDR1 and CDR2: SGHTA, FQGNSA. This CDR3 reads CASSSRGLYEQYF. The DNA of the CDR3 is TGTGCCAGCAGCTCCCGGGGCCTTTACGAGCAGTACTTC.

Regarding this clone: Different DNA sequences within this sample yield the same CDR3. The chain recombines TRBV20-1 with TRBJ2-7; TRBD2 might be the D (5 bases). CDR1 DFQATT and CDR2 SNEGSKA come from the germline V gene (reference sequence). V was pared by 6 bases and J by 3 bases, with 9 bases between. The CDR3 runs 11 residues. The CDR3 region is CSAGVSYEQYF. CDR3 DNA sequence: TGCAGTGCCGGGGTTAGCTACGAGCAGTACTTC.

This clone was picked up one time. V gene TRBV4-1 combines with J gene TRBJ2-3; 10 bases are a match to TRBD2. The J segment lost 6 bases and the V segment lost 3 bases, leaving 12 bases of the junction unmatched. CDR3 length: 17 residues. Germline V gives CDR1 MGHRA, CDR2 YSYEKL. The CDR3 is CASSQELLAGNTDTQYF. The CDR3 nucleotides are TGCGCCAGCAGCCAGGAACTACTAGCGGGGAACACCGATACGCAGTATTTT.

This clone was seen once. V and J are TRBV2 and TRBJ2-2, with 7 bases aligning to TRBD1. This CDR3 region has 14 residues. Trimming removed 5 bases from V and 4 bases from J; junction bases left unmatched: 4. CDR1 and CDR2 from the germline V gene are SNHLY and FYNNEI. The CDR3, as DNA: TGTGCCAGCAGTCGTGACAGGGCCACCGGGGAGCTGTTTTTT. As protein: CASSRDRATGELFF.

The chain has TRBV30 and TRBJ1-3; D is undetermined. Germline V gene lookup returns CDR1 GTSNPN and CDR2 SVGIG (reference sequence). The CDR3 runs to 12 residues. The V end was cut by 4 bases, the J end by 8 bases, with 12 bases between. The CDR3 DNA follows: TGTGCCTGGAACCCGTCCGATCACACCATATATTTT. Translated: CAWNPSDHTIYF.

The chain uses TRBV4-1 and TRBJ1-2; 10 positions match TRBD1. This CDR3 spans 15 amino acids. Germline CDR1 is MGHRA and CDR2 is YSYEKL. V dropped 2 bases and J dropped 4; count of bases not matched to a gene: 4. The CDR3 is CASSQPTGGSYGYTF. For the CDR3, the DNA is TGCGCCAGCAGCCAACCGACAGGGGGCAGCTATGGCTACACCTTC.

The CDR3 nucleotides are TGTGCCAGCAGCGTAACCGGGACAGCCGGTTGGGAGACCCAGTACTTC. Translated: CASSVTGTAGWETQYF. V and J are TRBV7-2 and TRBJ2-5, with 7 nucleotides matching TRBD1. The germline CDR1 and CDR2 sequences are SGHTA and FQGNSA. Losses at the gene ends were 5 bases for V and 5 bases for J; bases not matched to a gene: 14. This CDR3 contains 16 residues.

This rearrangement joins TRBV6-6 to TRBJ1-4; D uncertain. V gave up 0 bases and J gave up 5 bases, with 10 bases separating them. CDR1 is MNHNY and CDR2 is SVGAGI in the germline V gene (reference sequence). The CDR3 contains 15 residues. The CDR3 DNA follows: TGTGCCAGCAGTTACTCTGGGAGTGTAAATGAAAAACTGTTTTTT. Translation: CASSYSGSVNEKLFF.

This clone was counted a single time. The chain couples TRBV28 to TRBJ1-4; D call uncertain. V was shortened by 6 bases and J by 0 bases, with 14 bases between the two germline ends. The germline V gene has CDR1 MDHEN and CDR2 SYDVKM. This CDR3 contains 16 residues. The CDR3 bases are TGTGCCAGCAGCACCTCCGAACTTGCAACTAATGAAAAACTGTTTTTT. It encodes CASSTSELATNEKLFF.

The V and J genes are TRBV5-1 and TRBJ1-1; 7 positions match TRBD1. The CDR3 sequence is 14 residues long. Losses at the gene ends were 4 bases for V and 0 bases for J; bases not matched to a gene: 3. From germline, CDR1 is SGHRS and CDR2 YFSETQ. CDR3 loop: CASSRDRLNTEAFF. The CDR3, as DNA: TGCGCCAGCAGCCGGGACAGACTGAACACTGAAGCTTTCTTT.